A selection of T cell receptor beta chains follows, all from one sample in a study of T cells in Graves' hyperthyroidism and ophthalmopathy. TCRdb redid the calling of the multiplex PCR reads with MiXCR, one entry per CDR3 protein. The table records roughly 560,000 distinct CDR3 sequences, 14% to 15% of them present only once. Sequencing was performed on blood. These receptors all stem from a woman aged 40 to 55 with Graves' ophthalmopathy. The CDR3 runs from the conserved cysteine through the conserved F or W. D genes are given only for firm matches. Some rows mark clone size as missing; the rest say once, few, many or name a class of expanded clone.

size: -; D: TRBD1; length: 16; V: TRBV6-1; J: TRBJ2-4; DNA: TGTGCCAGCAGTCCCGGACAGGGACTAGCCAAAAACATTCAGTACTTC; CDR3: CASSPGQGLAKNIQYF
size: many; D: TRBD2; length: 19; V: TRBV6-2/TRBV6-3; J: TRBJ2-4; DNA: TGTGCCAGCAGTTCCAATCGACTAGCGTCAATCCGAGCCAAAAACATTCAGTACTTC; CDR3: CASSSNRLASIRAKNIQYF
size: many; D: TRBD2; length: 13; V: TRBV6-5; J: TRBJ2-7; DNA: TGTGCCACCATCCGGCAAGCGGGAGGCGAGCAGTACTTC; CDR3: CATIRQAGGEQYF
size: many; D: -; length: 15; V: TRBV6-5; J: TRBJ1-1; DNA: TGTGCCAGCAGTTACGGAACTAAGGGGGACACTGAAGCTTTCTTT; CDR3: CASSYGTKGDTEAFF
size: many; D: -; length: 16; V: TRBV5-1; J: TRBJ1-3; DNA: TGCGCCAGCAGCTTGGAACTTCAGGGGCTTGGAAACACCATATATTTT; CDR3: CASSLELQGLGNTIYF
size: few; D: -; length: 15; V: TRBV9; J: TRBJ2-7; DNA: TGTGCCAGCAGCGTAGGACGGGACTCAGTCTACGAGCAGTACTTC; CDR3: CASSVGRDSVYEQYF
size: many; D: TRBD2; length: 16; V: TRBV11-2; J: TRBJ2-7; DNA: TGTGCCAGCAGCTTAGATCCCACTAGCGGCCTCGAGGAGCAGTACTTC; CDR3: CASSLDPTSGLEEQYF
size: few; D: -; length: 16; V: TRBV7-8; J: TRBJ2-7; DNA: TGTGCCAGCAGCTTAGCTCAGGGCAGACATAACTACGAGCAGTACTTC; CDR3: CASSLAQGRHNYEQYF
size: many; D: -; length: 14; V: TRBV7-3; J: TRBJ1-1; DNA: TGTGCCAGCAGCCCCACCCACGCTACGACTGAAGCTTTCTTT; CDR3: CASSPTHATTEAFF
size: many; D: TRBD2; length: 14; V: TRBV7-2; J: TRBJ2-2; DNA: TGTGCCAGCAGCCGTAGCGGGACTCCCGGGGAGCTGTTTTTT; CDR3: CASSRSGTPGELFF
size: few; D: TRBD2; length: 16; V: TRBV7-3; J: TRBJ2-2; DNA: TGTGCCAGCAGCTCCGTTGGGACTAGCAGCACCGGGGAGCTGTTTTTT; CDR3: CASSSVGTSSTGELFF
size: many; D: TRBD1; length: 14; V: TRBV6-1; J: TRBJ2-5; DNA: TGTGCCAGCAGACTACAGGGGATTGGGGAGACCCAGTACTTC; CDR3: CASRLQGIGETQYF
size: -; D: TRBD1; length: 13; V: TRBV29-1; J: TRBJ2-5; DNA: TGCAGCGTTGAGTTGGGGACAGGGGGGACCCAGTACTTC; CDR3: CSVELGTGGTQYF
size: -; D: -; length: 15; V: TRBV28; J: TRBJ1-1; DNA: TGTGCCAGCAGAACTCTCGGGGGGGTTGGTACTGAAGCTTTCTTT; CDR3: CASRTLGGVGTEAFF
size: many; D: -; length: 13; V: TRBV28; J: TRBJ1-5; DNA: TGTGCCAGCAGTTTAGGGCGGGGGAAGCCCCAGCATTTT; CDR3: CASSLGRGKPQHF
size: many; D: -; length: 15; V: TRBV15; J: TRBJ1-3; DNA: TGTGCCACCAGCAGAGCTGGACCCCCGGAGGACACCATATATTTT; CDR3: CATSRAGPPEDTIYF
size: many; D: TRBD1; length: 14; V: TRBV29-1; J: TRBJ2-5; DNA: TGCCAAGCCGGGACAGTGGGAAGGGGAGAGACCCAGTACTTC; CDR3: CQAGTVGRGETQYF
size: once; D: -; length: 15; V: TRBV19; J: TRBJ1-5; DNA: TGTGCCAGTAGTATAGAGAGGACAGTCGGTCAGCCCCAGCATTTT; CDR3: CASSIERTVGQPQHF
size: few; D: -; length: 15; V: TRBV4-1; J: TRBJ2-7; DNA: TGCGCCAGCAGCCAAGAAAGGGGGACGCCCTACGAGCAGTACTTC; CDR3: CASSQERGTPYEQYF
size: -; D: TRBD2; length: 14; V: TRBV6-1; J: TRBJ2-7; DNA: TGTGCCAGCAGTAATCTAGCGGAGCCCTACGAGCAGTACTTC; CDR3: CASSNLAEPYEQYF
size: many; D: TRBD2; length: 18; V: TRBV10-2; J: TRBJ2-5; DNA: TGCGCCAGCAGTCCCGGACTAGCGGGAGGGCATGGTAGAGAGACCCAGTACTTC; CDR3: CASSPGLAGGHGRETQYF
size: many; D: -; length: 14; V: TRBV19; J: TRBJ2-7; DNA: TGTGCCAGCTCTCTCGGGGACGGCTTGGACGAGCAGTACTTC; CDR3: CASSLGDGLDEQYF
size: many; D: -; length: 14; V: TRBV28; J: TRBJ2-7; DNA: TGTGCCAGCAGCCCCTTAGGGGCAATCGGGGAGCAGTACTTC; CDR3: CASSPLGAIGEQYF
size: -; D: -; length: 17; V: TRBV5-1; J: TRBJ2-2; DNA: TGCGCCAGCAGCCCTAGCGCGACTAGGGCGAACACCGGGGAGCTGTTTTTT; CDR3: CASSPSATRANTGELFF
size: many; D: -; length: 12; V: TRBV28; J: TRBJ1-1; DNA: TGTGCCAGCAGCGACGACGGCACTGAAGCTTTCTTT; CDR3: CASSDDGTEAFF
size: few; D: TRBD1; length: 16; V: TRBV11-1; J: TRBJ1-2; DNA: TGTGCCAGCAGCATGCGACAGGGCCCCCTTACTTATGGCTACACCTTC; CDR3: CASSMRQGPLTYGYTF
size: many; D: TRBD2; length: 17; V: TRBV10-3; J: TRBJ2-7; DNA: TGTGCCATCAGTGGGGGACTAGCGGGAGGGCCAGTTTACGAGCAGTACTTC; CDR3: CAISGGLAGGPVYEQYF
size: many; D: -; length: 12; V: TRBV12-3/TRBV12-4; J: TRBJ2-5; DNA: TGTGCCAGCAGGAAGGACAGCGCGACCCAGTACTTC; CDR3: CASRKDSATQYF